This T cell receptor (beta chain) was identified in a study of cytotoxic CD8 clonotypes in ibrutinib-treated CLL. Findings of the study overall: The study found clonality rose at ibrutinib response, then fell toward baseline at progression.

The table came from immunoSEQ multiplex PCR; TCRdb's copy has only in-frame clones and leaves some out. The sample includes approximately 190,000 clones, around 70% of them seen just once. Trimming removed 0 bases at V and 5 bases at J, with 7 bases between. The CDR3 sequence is 13 residues long. The germline V gene has CDR1 MNHEY and CDR2 SVGAGI. With regard to this clone: Its antigen is unidentified.

The V call is TRBV6-5, the J call TRBJ2-5; D not resolved. The sample was PBMCs, taken after 12 months of ibrutinib treatment. The sequence came from a human donor with chronic lymphocytic leukemia. The DNA for the CDR3 is TGTGCCAGCAGTTACTCGCGGAAGGAGACCCAGTACTTC. It is translated as CASSYSRKETQYF.